The present T cell receptor (beta chain) was sequenced within a study of cytomegalovirus exposure and HLA in healthy donors. Study in general: Roughly 85 million unique TCRs from HLA-typed donors made up an early data release.

Researchers ran the PCR with 60 Vbeta and 13 Jbeta primers. Authors' analysis steps: Counted up in a later analysis, unique TCR beta chains came to about 83 million, with around 10 million shared. Clones were sequenced by immunoSEQ multiplex PCR, and TCRdb holds only the in-frame ones, with some missing. D and trimming were read from the DNA, whereas the V and J calls and clone size are those reported in that table. The table includes approximately 180,000 clones, roughly three quarters detected once. For this clone: The antigen is not known.

The V and J ends lost 2 bases and 0 bases respectively, with 10 bases between them. Per the germline V gene, CDR1 is SGHVS and CDR2 is FNYEAQ. The CDR3 has 16 amino acids. General study findings and limits: The study carried out a later analysis of TCR beta sequences. It associated about 15,000 of them with specific HLA alleles at a false discovery rate of 0.05. For most TCR beta V segments, an earlier analysis put the productive rate at about 90% or about 30% of the time.

V usage is TRBV7-6 and J usage is TRBJ2-2; no clear D. This sequence originates from a woman between 45 and 60 years old in good health and CMV-seropositive. Sequenced material: PBMCs. The CDR3 loop reads CASSLSGGTNTGELFF. The DNA of the CDR3 is TGTGCCAGCAGCTTAAGTGGCGGAACGAACACCGGGGAGCTGTTTTTT.